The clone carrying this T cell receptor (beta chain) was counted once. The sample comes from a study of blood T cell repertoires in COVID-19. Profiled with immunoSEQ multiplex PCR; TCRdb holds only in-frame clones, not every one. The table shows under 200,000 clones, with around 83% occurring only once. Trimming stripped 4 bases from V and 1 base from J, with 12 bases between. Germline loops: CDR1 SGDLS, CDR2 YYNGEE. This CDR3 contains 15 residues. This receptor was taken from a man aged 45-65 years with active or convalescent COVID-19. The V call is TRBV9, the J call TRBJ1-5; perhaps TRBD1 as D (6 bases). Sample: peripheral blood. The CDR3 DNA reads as TGTGCCAGCAGCTTAACGGGACAAAGCAATCAGCCCCAGCATTTT. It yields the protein CASSLTGQSNQPQHF.